This T cell receptor beta chain appears in the sequencing data of a study of HIV-infected patients and healthy controls (dated by TCRdb to the mid-2010s). The library was obtained by 5' RACE. For sequencing, an Illumina MiSeq was employed. TCRdb reprocessed the public reads (quality trimming at Q25 with fastp, clone calling with MiXCR) and kept in-frame beta chains. For every CDR3 protein sequence, its rows merge into one entry that carries the most common genes and DNA. The sample table contains around 58,000 distinct CDR3 sequences; only one count was recorded for approximately 21% of them. The ten biggest clones cover about 1.5% of the sample. For CDR1 and CDR2, the germline V gene (reference sequence) lists LNHDA and SQIVND. V is shortened by 4 bases, J by 0 bases, and the region joining them spans 16 bases. The CDR3, from cysteine to phenylalanine, totals 16 residues. Only the CDR3 DNA is retained, 48 bases long and in frame from the first base.

As for this clonotype: The clone's antigen remains unknown. No quality values exist for individual bases; no much larger clone is one base distant.

The source of this sequence is a human donor in good health. The sequence links TRBV19 to TRBJ2-7; the D match is possibly TRBD1 or TRBD2, with 5 bases aligned in each. The sample taken for sequencing was CD4+ T cells from blood. The CDR3 is CASSKSGTVFSYEQYF. At the DNA level, the sequence is TGTGCCAGTAGTAAGTCCGGGACGGTGTTCTCCTACGAGCAGTACTTC. The full variable domain, with segments outside the CDR3 supplied by the reference TRBV19 and TRBJ2-7 proteins, appears as DGGITQSPKYLFRKEGQNVTLSCEQNLNHDAMYWYRQDPGQGLRLIYYSQIVNDFQKGDIAEGYSVSREKKESFPLTVTSAQKNPTAFYLCASSKSGTVFSYEQYFGPGTRLTVT.